In its sample, the clone carrying this T cell receptor beta chain was seen once. This record belongs to a study of blood T cell repertoires in COVID-19. About the study: COVID-19 samples from acute and convalescent phases originated in the United States, Italy and Spain. Sources were T cells, B-cell-depleted T cells, or PBMCs; the material itself was cDNA or gDNA.

Per the study methods: It was from reference gene primer amplification that nucleated cell counts were estimated. Produced via immunoSEQ multiplex PCR; TCRdb's table is partial and in-frame only. Clone size and V and J calls were adopted from that table, with D and trimming inferred from the DNA. The table shows 68,000 or so clones, with around four fifths occurring only once. Germline loops: CDR1 LNHNV, CDR2 YYDKDF (reference sequence). The V and J ends lost 2 bases and 7 bases respectively, with 11 bases between them. There are 13 residues in the CDR3. The clonotype was recovered from a human donor in a cohort sampled during active COVID-19. The chain uses TRBV15 and TRBJ1-2, with unresolved D. The material sequenced was peripheral blood. This chain's CDR3 is CATSRYSGAGYTF. The CDR3 DNA is TGTGCCACCAGCAGATATTCGGGAGCTGGCTACACCTTC.